This TCR beta chain was identified in a study of blood T cell repertoires in COVID-19. As for the study in general: The United States, Italy and Spain were the sources of the acute and convalescent COVID-19 samples. PBMCs, B-cell-depleted T cells, or T cells provided the cDNA or gDNA that made up the material.

The V and J ends lost 2 bases and 7 bases respectively, with 13 bases between them. The CDR3 sequence is 14 residues long. Germline loops: CDR1 SGHRS, CDR2 YFSETQ. Authors' data handling: Amplification of reference gene primers was used by the study to estimate nucleated cell counts. Generated by immunoSEQ multiplex PCR, the TCRdb table keeps only in-frame clones and is missing some. V, J and clone size are taken as reported in that table, and D and trimming were inferred from the DNA itself. The table lists 200,000 to 300,000 clones, around four fifths of them singletons, with about 6.3% in the top ten.

The chain carries TRBV5-1 and TRBJ2-1; D perhaps matches TRBD2 (6 bases). The TCR originated in a woman aged 55-69 years with active or convalescent COVID-19. The sample taken for sequencing was peripheral blood. The CDR3 is CASSFPLASNEQFF. DNA for the CDR3: TGCGCCAGCAGCTTCCCCCTAGCGTCAAATGAGCAGTTCTTC.